The clone carrying this TCR beta chain was observed a handful of times. TCRdb recomputed calls from the 5' RACE reads with MiXCR, one row per CDR3 protein. The repertoire consists of about 47,000 distinct CDR3 sequences, with about 11% occurring once and the leading ten covering over 30%. The data were obtained in a study of spatial heterogeneity in lung cancer. After removal of 4 bases from V and 2 bases from J, the junction contained 6 bases not matched to a gene. Germline lookup yields CDR1 LNHDA and CDR2 SQIVND (reference sequence). This CDR3 region has 15 residues. Regarding time point: blood at routine non-recurrence follow-up after resection. Researchers sequenced whole RNA taken from tumor, nontumor lung or frozen PBMC without sorting.

The chain has TRBV19 and TRBJ2-3, with TRBD1 matching over 7 bases. The TCR was taken from a male donor with early-stage non-small cell lung cancer. This material consisted of PBMCs, taken at follow-up. The CDR3 spells CASSRTGGVTDTQYF. The DNA for the CDR3 is TGTGCCAGTAGTAGGACAGGTGGAGTCACAGATACGCAGTATTTT.